The 7 T cell receptor beta chains reported below all come from one sample, sequenced in a study of Tregs in tolerant kidney transplant recipients. The repertoire was sequenced with immunoSEQ multiplex PCR; TCRdb's copy has only in-frame clones and lacks some. The profile shows tens of thousands of clones, over 80% of them singletons. Related graft donors supplied nonmyeloablative bone marrow transplants, and mixed chimerism was transient. The sample consisted of CD8+ T cells from blood (PBMCs), taken 24 months after the transplant. Receptor source: a human patient who received a combined kidney and bone marrow transplant. These T cells may partly come from the graft donor.

The genes are TRBV4-2 and TRBJ2-7; D might be TRBD1 (5 bases). The CDR3 has 14 amino acids. The V end was cut by 3 bases, the J end by 4 bases, with 13 bases between. Per germline, CDR1 LGHNA and CDR2 YNFKEQ. This chain's CDR3 is CASSQETRGYEQYF. In nucleotides, the CDR3 is TGTGCCAGCAGCCAGGAGACAAGGGGATACGAGCAGTACTTC.

The V and J genes are TRBV29-1 and TRBJ2-3; D remains unclear. Looked up from germline, CDR1 is SQVTM and CDR2 is ANQGSEA. There are 12 residues in the CDR3. Trimming took 2 bases from V and 2 from J, leaving 5 bases between them. Here the CDR3 reads CSVESITDTQYF. DNA of the CDR3: TGCAGCGTTGAAAGCATCACAGATACGCAGTATTTT.

The genes are TRBV2 and TRBJ2-5; 8 bases are a match to TRBD1. This CDR3 spans 16 amino acids. In germline, CDR1 is SNHLY, CDR2 FYNNEI. The J segment lost 5 bases and the V segment lost 0 bases, leaving 8 bases of the junction unmatched. The CDR3 here is CASSEARTGPKETQYF. The CDR3 DNA follows: TGTGCCAGCAGTGAAGCGAGGACAGGGCCGAAGGAGACCCAGTACTTC.

V usage is TRBV27 and J usage is TRBJ2-1; TRBD1 matches 9 bases. Germline lookup yields CDR1 MNHEY and CDR2 SMNVEV (reference sequence). This CDR3 is built from 16 residues. V shed 7 bases, J shed 9 bases, and the junction held 16 bases outside the gene matches. As DNA, the CDR3 is TGTGCCAGCACCCAGGGCCGAGGGACAGGGAAGCGTGAGCAGTTCTTC. This gives the protein CASTQGRGTGKREQFF.

The chain links TRBV7-2 to TRBJ2-7; the match to TRBD2 covers 8 bases. J was trimmed by 6 bases and V by 2 bases; bases with no gene match: 12. The germline CDR1 and CDR2 sequences are SGHTA and FQGNSA. The CDR3 runs 16 residues. The CDR3 region is CASSLFPRGGSLEQYF. In DNA form, the CDR3 reads TGTGCCAGCAGCTTATTCCCCCGGGGGGGCTCCCTCGAGCAGTACTTC.

The gene calls are TRBV19 and TRBJ2-1; a weak D match, TRBD2 (7 bases). The CDR3 runs 16 residues. V was cut by 3 bases and J by 8 bases, with 20 bases left in between. Germline V gene data show CDR1 as LNHDA and CDR2 as SQIVND (reference sequence). In nucleotides, the CDR3 is TGTGCCAGTAGTATCGGCTGGGGGGGCCTGGCAGATGAGCAGTTCTTC. Its protein product is CASSIGWGGLADEQFF.

The chain couples TRBV4-3 to TRBJ2-1; 8 nucleotides align to TRBD1. Germline V gene data show CDR1 as LGHNA and CDR2 as YSLEER. CDR3 length: 15 residues. Germline trimming cut 0 bases from V and 4 bases from J; bases unmatched to any gene: 2. CDR3 loop: CASSQDQGAYNEQFF. The CDR3 region has the DNA TGCGCCAGCAGCCAAGATCAGGGGGCTTACAATGAGCAGTTCTTC.